This T cell receptor (beta chain) was obtained from a study of T-cell memory formation after mild COVID-19. Study-wide background: TCR clusters mostly belonged to single donors.

This clonotype was counted a few times. Its antigen is not known. Regarding the study as a whole: Clones shrinking from day 15 to 85 showed even CD4/CD8 mixes; later expanders tilted CD4+. Shrinking CD4+ clones resided mostly in CM and EM, and CD8+ ones in EMRA. Within pre-infection memory, some responding clones were found, suggesting cross-reactive memory joined.

Trimming removed 5 bases from V and 0 bases from J; junction bases left unmatched: 3. CDR3 size: 15 residues. Germline CDR1 is MNHEY and CDR2 is SVGEGT. TCRdb redid the calling of the 5' RACE reads with MiXCR, one entry per CDR3 protein. This sample has 500,000 to 550,000 distinct CDR3 sequences, with roughly 22% found just once. The gene calls are TRBV6-2 or TRBV6-3 and TRBJ2-1, with 8 bases identical to TRBD2. The receptor was isolated from an adult woman who had mild COVID-19 (a few samples of this study predate the infection). Cell type and time point are not known. Sequenced material: PBMCs or a T cell subset sorted from them (not recorded which). CDR3 bases: TGTGCCAGCAGTAAGAGCGGGAGCTCCTACAATGAGCAGTTCTTC. Protein: CASSKSGSSYNEQFF.